These 20 T cell receptor beta chains were sequenced from one sample in a study of T cells after somatic rescue of genetic block (dated by TCRdb to the early 2020s). The library was generated by the immunoSEQ multiplex PCR assay. TCRdb obtained this table from immuneACCESS and retained in-frame rearrangements with V and J assigned. These tables miss some clones; where compared with another copy, unresolved V genes account for less than half of the shortfall, and the remainder is unexplained. The sample has approximately 70,000 clones on record, roughly 93% of them singletons. The ten top clones hold about 3% of the sample. Material: peripheral blood mononuclear cells (PBMCs). These receptors were taken from a man between 25 and 39 years old.

The V call is TRBV5-1, the J call TRBJ2-7, with 9 bases that match TRBD1. The CDR3 spans 14 residues. Unmatched junction bases numbered 7, after V lost 3 bases and J lost 6 bases. CDR1 SGHRS and CDR2 YFSETQ come from the germline V gene. CDR3 sequence (DNA): TGCGCCAGCAGCTCTACAGGGACAGGGAGCGAGCAGTACTTC. This sequence encodes CASSSTGTGSEQYF.

This chain connects TRBV5-1 to TRBJ2-2; 8 bases match TRBD1. The CDR3 totals 20 residues. With 0 bases clipped from V and 0 bases from J, the junction kept 13 bases outside the gene matches. CDR1 and CDR2 (germline): SGHRS, YFSETQ. The CDR3 sequence is CASSLALGDRQSANTGELFF. CDR3 coding DNA: TGCGCCAGCAGCTTGGCCCTAGGGGACAGGCAATCCGCGAACACCGGGGAGCTGTTTTTT.

In DNA, the CDR3 is TGCGCCAGCAGTGAGGAGGCGAGGGAGACCCAGTACTTC. Translation gives CASSEEARETQYF. This chain uses TRBV10-1 with TRBJ2-5; no reliable D call. CDR1 is WNHNN, CDR2 SYGVQD, per germline (reference sequence). Trimming cost V 2 bases and J 5 bases, with 9 bases left between them. The CDR3 is made up of 13 amino acids.

This rearrangement joins TRBV11-2 to TRBJ1-6, with unresolved D. Germline V gene lookup returns CDR1 SGHAT and CDR2 FQNNGV. This CDR3 contains 15 residues. Trimming cost V 1 base and J 5 bases, with 9 bases left between them. The CDR3: CASSLAAGNNSPLHF. As DNA, the CDR3 is TGTGCCAGCAGCTTAGCGGCGGGAAATAATTCACCCCTCCACTTT.

The chain couples TRBV27 to TRBJ2-3; D unclear. The CDR3 runs 11 residues. Per the germline V gene, CDR1 is MNHEY and CDR2 is SMNVEV (reference sequence). Deletions cut 5 bases from V and 2 bases from J, with 2 bases between. The CDR3 protein is CASSDTDTQYF. The CDR3 nucleotides are TGTGCCAGCAGTGACACAGATACGCAGTATTTT.

This clone has only one observation. The J gene is TRBJ1-2, the V gene TRBV2, with D possibly matching TRBD1 (5 bases). This CDR3 contains 13 residues. Between the trimmed V and J ends, which lost 6 bases and 2 bases, there was a span of 10 bases. CDR1 and CDR2 (germline): SNHLY, FYNNEI. In nucleotides, the CDR3 is TGTGCCAGCAGCCCTCCAGGGAACTATGGCTACACCTTC. Its protein is CASSPPGNYGYTF.

The chain has TRBV30 and TRBJ2-3; D gene ambiguous. This CDR3 spans 14 amino acids. Germline lookup yields CDR1 GTSNPN and CDR2 SVGIG (reference sequence). V was trimmed by 5 bases and J by 5 bases, leaving 17 bases between them. In DNA, the CDR3 is TGTGCCTGGCAAAGTGGCTATCTAGAAGATACGCAGTATTTT. It encodes CAWQSGYLEDTQYF.

The chain recombines TRBV19 with TRBJ1-1; D not certain. The CDR3 has 14 amino acids. Deletions cut 7 bases from V and 2 bases from J, with 14 bases between. Germline assignment: CDR1 LNHDA and CDR2 SQIVND (reference sequence). The CDR3 is CASKVGVGNTEAFF. As DNA, the CDR3 is TGTGCCAGTAAGGTCGGAGTGGGAAACACTGAAGCTTTCTTT.

In its sample, this clone was seen once. The rearrangement uses TRBV2 and TRBJ2-7; 7 nucleotides agree with TRBD1. There are 14 residues in the CDR3. Germline V gene lookup returns CDR1 SNHLY and CDR2 FYNNEI. The junction had 2 bases not matched to a gene; V was cut back by 2 bases and J by 1 base. CDR3 sequence reads: CASSEWDSSYEQYF. CDR3 DNA sequence: TGTGCCAGCAGTGAATGGGACAGTTCCTACGAGCAGTACTTC.

The rearrangement uses TRBV2 and TRBJ2-7; D remains ambiguous. This CDR3 is built from 15 residues. The ends were cut back, 0 bases at V and 1 base at J, with 10 bases in the middle. Per the germline V gene, CDR1 is SNHLY and CDR2 is FYNNEI. CDR3 nucleotides: TGTGCCAGCAGTGAAGCAGGCAGACCTTCCTACGAGCAGTACTTC. Its protein is CASSEAGRPSYEQYF.

V usage is TRBV6-1 and J usage is TRBJ2-3; 12 bases line up with TRBD2. This CDR3 spans 15 amino acids. Germline CDR1 reads MNHNS; CDR2 reads SASEGT. V dropped 5 bases and J dropped 4; count of bases not matched to a gene: 4. The CDR3 loop is CASSKTSGGPDTQYF. The CDR3 DNA sequence: TGTGCCAGCAGTAAGACTAGCGGGGGCCCAGATACGCAGTATTTT.

V gene TRBV11-3 combines with J gene TRBJ1-5, with D possibly being TRBD1 (5 bases). V was cut by 0 bases and J by 7 bases, with 22 bases left in between. The CDR3 contains 18 residues. Germline lookup yields CDR1 SGHNT and CDR2 YENEEA. CDR3 sequence reads: CASSLDLSRDHQLQPQHF. CDR3 nucleotides: TGTGCCAGCAGCTTAGATCTTTCCCGGGACCATCAGCTGCAGCCCCAGCATTTT.

This chain connects TRBV6-5 to TRBJ1-6; 7 bases are a match to TRBD1. CDR3 length: 15 residues. V lost 6 bases, J lost 6 bases, and 8 bases stayed unmatched. CDR1 is MNHEY, CDR2 SVGAGI, per germline. The CDR3: CASRPPGGGNSPLHF. In DNA form, the CDR3 reads TGTGCCAGCAGGCCTCCAGGGGGAGGTAATTCACCCCTCCACTTT.

V usage is TRBV5-1 and J usage is TRBJ2-1, with D unresolved. The CDR3 covers 13 residues. V lost 1 base, J lost 5 bases, and 7 bases lay in between. Germline loops: CDR1 SGHRS, CDR2 YFSETQ. This CDR3 reads CASSLQVNNEQFF. Written as DNA, the CDR3 is TGCGCCAGCAGCTTGCAGGTAAACAATGAGCAGTTCTTC.

The chain is built from TRBV28 and TRBJ2-4; TRBD1 matches 7 bases. CDR3 size: 15 residues. Trimming cost V 6 bases and J 3 bases; bases outside gene matches: 8. CDR1 is MDHEN and CDR2 is SYDVKM in the germline V gene. The CDR3 coding sequence is TGTGCCAGCAGCTCTGCCGGGACAGTCAAAAACATTCAGTACTTC. Protein: CASSSAGTVKNIQYF.

The rearrangement uses TRBV19 and TRBJ2-5; 10 positions agree with TRBD2. Unmatched junction bases numbered 15, after V lost 6 bases and J lost 5 bases. There are 17 residues in the CDR3. From germline, CDR1 is LNHDA and CDR2 SQIVND (reference sequence). CDR3 DNA: TGTGCCAGTAGCCAGGTAGCGGGGGGAACCCACGGGGAGACCCAGTACTTC. As protein: CASSQVAGGTHGETQYF.

The CDR3 coding sequence is TGTGCCATCAGTGACAGGGTCGCAGAGACCCAGTACTTC. Its protein product is CAISDRVAETQYF. The chain is built from TRBV10-3 and TRBJ2-5; D possibly corresponds to TRBD1 (5 bases). Trimming removed 3 bases at V and 4 bases at J, with 9 bases between. The germline gives CDR1 ENHRY, CDR2 SYGVKD. The CDR3 runs to 13 residues.

The CDR3 DNA sequence: TGCGCCAGCAGCCATCGGCGAAATGAGCAGTTCTTC. Translated, it gives CASSHRRNEQFF. V is TRBV4-1 and J is TRBJ2-1; D call uncertain. Trimming pared 3 bases from V and 7 bases from J, leaving 7 bases between. Germline V CDR1 and CDR2: MGHRA, YSYEKL. This CDR3 is built from 12 residues.

This clone was seen a single time. The chain links TRBV7-9 to TRBJ2-6; 10 bases fit TRBD1. This CDR3 has 18 amino acids. Germline V gene lookup returns CDR1 SEHNR and CDR2 FQNEAQ (reference sequence). Trimming took 5 bases from V and 2 from J; bases not matched to a gene: 9. This chain's CDR3 is CASSPLGQGVTGANVLTF. The CDR3 nucleotides are TGTGCCAGCAGCCCGTTAGGACAGGGGGTCACTGGGGCCAACGTCCTGACTTTC.

The V and J genes are TRBV5-1 and TRBJ2-6; 7 bases align to TRBD2. Germline V gives CDR1 SGHRS, CDR2 YFSETQ. This CDR3 region has 17 residues. Trimming cost V 3 bases and J 0 bases; bases outside gene matches: 6. CDR3 nucleotides: TGCGCCAGCAGCTCCCTAGCGGCCCTCTCTGGGGCCAACGTCCTGACTTTC. Its protein product is CASSSLAALSGANVLTF. Full variable domain (missing parts from reference TRBV5-1 and TRBJ2-6): KAGVTQTPRYLIKTRGQQVTLSCSPISGHRSVSWYQQTPGQGLQFLFEYFSETQRNKGNFPGRFSGRQFSNSRSEMNVSTLELGDSALYLCASSSLAALSGANVLTFGAGSRLTVL.